This paragraph reports one T cell receptor beta chain. What it binds is not known. This specimen belongs to a study of chemoradiotherapy in HPV16-positive cancers. In the study overall: Functional T-cell assays on two HPV16-positive patients' cells defined candidate HPV-specific clones and common TCR motifs. General study findings and limits: Functional assays defining HPV-specific T cells used only two HPV16-positive patients.

Repertoires were sampled repeatedly during chemoradiotherapy. This CDR3 spans 17 amino acids. V trimming: 0 bases; J trimming: 6 bases; junction bases outside the gene matches: 13. Germline V gene lookup returns CDR1 SGHRS and CDR2 YFSETQ. Libraries were prepared by immunoSEQ multiplex PCR; TCRdb keeps only in-frame clonotypes and omits some of them. This sample yields about 2,000 clones, of which 67% are seen a single time; roughly 30% belongs to the top ten. The chain recombines TRBV5-1 with TRBJ2-3; TRBD1 matches at 7 bases. The sample was tumor tissue, taken from a patient who underwent chemoradiotherapy. The origin of this receptor is a human donor with HPV-associated anogenital cancer. The CDR3 here is CASSLGPGQTSGDTQYF. DNA for the CDR3: TGCGCCAGCAGCTTGGGACCGGGACAGACGTCAGGGGATACGCAGTATTTT.